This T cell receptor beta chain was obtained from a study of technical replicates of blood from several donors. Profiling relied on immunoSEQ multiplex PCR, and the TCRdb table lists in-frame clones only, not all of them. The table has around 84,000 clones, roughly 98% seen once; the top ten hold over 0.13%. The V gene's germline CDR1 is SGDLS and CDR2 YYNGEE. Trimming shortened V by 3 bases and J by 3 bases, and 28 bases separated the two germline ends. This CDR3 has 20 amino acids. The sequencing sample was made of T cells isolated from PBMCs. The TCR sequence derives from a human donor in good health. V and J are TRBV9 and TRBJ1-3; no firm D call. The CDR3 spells CASSESGQVPSIGGGNTIYF. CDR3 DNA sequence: TGTGCCAGCAGCGAGAGCGGGCAGGTGCCTAGCATCGGTGGTGGAAACACCATATATTTT.